Each of the 6 T cell receptor beta chains below was sequenced from the same sample in a study of identical twins. One entry per CDR3 protein results from TCRdb running MiXCR on the 5' RACE reads. The sample has about 700,000 distinct CDR3 sequences; approximately 6% are singletons. What was sequenced was naive T cells sorted from blood. The receptors stem from a man in his late teens or twenties in good health.

The genes are TRBV11-2 and TRBJ2-5; TRBD2 matches 7 bases. The V segment lost 5 bases and the J segment 2 bases; nucleotides outside the gene matches: 8. The CDR3 runs 15 residues. Germline V lookup: CDR1 SGHAT, CDR2 FQNNGV. CDR3 nucleotides: TGTGCCAGCAGCCTGAGGACTAGACCTCAAGAGACCCAGTACTTC. Amino acid sequence: CASSLRTRPQETQYF. The full variable domain, in which reference TRBV11-2 and TRBJ2-5 provide the parts outside the CDR3, is EAGVAQSPRYKIIEKRQSVAFWCNPISGHATLYWYQQILGQGPKLLIQFQNNGVVDDSQLPKDRFSAERLKGVDSTLKIQPAKLEDSAVYLCASSLRTRPQETQYFGPGTRLLVL.

Ten or more counts support this clonotype. The chain is built from TRBV6-1 and TRBJ2-1; TRBD2 agrees at 9 bases. The CDR3 totals 15 residues. The V gene's germline CDR1 is MNHNS and CDR2 SASEGT. V shed 4 bases and J 6 bases; nucleotides not matched to a gene: 7. Here the CDR3 DNA reads TGTGCCAGCAGTGCCACGGGACTAGCTGGCAATGAGCAGTTCTTC. Translated, it gives CASSATGLAGNEQFF.

The chain uses TRBV9 and TRBJ1-5; D ambiguous. CDR3 length equals 14 residues. V dropped 1 base and J dropped 3 bases, with 8 bases sitting between them. The V gene's germline CDR1 is SGDLS and CDR2 YYNGEE. The CDR3 loop reads CASSVTGYNQPQHF. The CDR3 DNA reads TGTGCCAGCAGCGTAACGGGTTACAATCAGCCCCAGCATTTT.

In this sample, this clonotype turned up many times. In DNA form, the CDR3 reads TGTGCCAGCAGTTACAACCTTGCCTACGAGCAGTACTTC. Translating it yields CASSYNLAYEQYF. The chain combines TRBV6-5 with TRBJ2-7; the D is unclear. Germline V gene lookup returns CDR1 MNHEY and CDR2 SVGAGI. This CDR3 spans 13 amino acids. Trimming took 2 bases from V and 2 from J, leaving 7 bases between them.

This clonotype showed up many times. V usage is TRBV28 and J usage is TRBJ1-1; 7 bases fit TRBD1. With V trimmed by 6 bases and J by 0 bases, 13 bases remained unmatched. This CDR3 is built from 17 residues. Germline CDR1 is MDHEN and CDR2 is SYDVKM. The DNA for the CDR3 is TGTGCCAGCAGGACCAAGAACAGGGGACTGGTGAACACTGAAGCTTTCTTT. Residues: CASRTKNRGLVNTEAFF.

This clonotype was seen at least ten times. The chain employs TRBV3-1 and TRBJ1-2; TRBD1 might be the D (5 bases). Trimming removed 0 bases from V and 7 bases from J, with 9 bases in between. Per germline, CDR1 LGHDT and CDR2 YNNKEL (reference sequence). The CDR3 spans 13 residues. CDR3: CASSQDGTSGYTF. The DNA of the CDR3 is TGTGCCAGCAGCCAAGACGGGACCTCTGGCTACACCTTC.